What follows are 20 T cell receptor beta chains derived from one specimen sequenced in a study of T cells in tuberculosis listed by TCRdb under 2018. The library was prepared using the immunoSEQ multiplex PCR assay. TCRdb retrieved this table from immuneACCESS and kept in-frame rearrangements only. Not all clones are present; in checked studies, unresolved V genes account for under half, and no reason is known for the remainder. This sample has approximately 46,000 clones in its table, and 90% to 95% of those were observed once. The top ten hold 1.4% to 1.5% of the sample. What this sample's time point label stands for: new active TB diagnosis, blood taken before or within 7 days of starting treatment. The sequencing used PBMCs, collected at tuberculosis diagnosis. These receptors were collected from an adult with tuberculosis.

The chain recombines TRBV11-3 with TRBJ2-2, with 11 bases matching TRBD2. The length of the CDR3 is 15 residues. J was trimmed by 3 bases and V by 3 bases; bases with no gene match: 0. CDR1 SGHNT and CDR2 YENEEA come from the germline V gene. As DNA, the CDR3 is TGTGCCAGCAGCTTGGGACTAGCGGACACCGGGGAGCTGTTTTTT. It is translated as CASSLGLADTGELFF. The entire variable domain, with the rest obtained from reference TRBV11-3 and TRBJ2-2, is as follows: EAGVVQSPRYKIIEKKQPVAFWCNPISGHNTLYWYLQNLGQGPELLIRYENEEAVDDSQLPKDRFSAERLKGVDSTLKIQPAELGDSAVYLCASSLGLADTGELFFGEGSRLTVL.

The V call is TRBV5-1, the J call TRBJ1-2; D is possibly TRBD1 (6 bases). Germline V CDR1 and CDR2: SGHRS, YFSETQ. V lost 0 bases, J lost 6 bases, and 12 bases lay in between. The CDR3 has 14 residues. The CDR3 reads CASSLGGGKDGYTF. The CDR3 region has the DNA TGCGCCAGCAGCTTGGGAGGGGGTAAGGATGGCTACACCTTC.

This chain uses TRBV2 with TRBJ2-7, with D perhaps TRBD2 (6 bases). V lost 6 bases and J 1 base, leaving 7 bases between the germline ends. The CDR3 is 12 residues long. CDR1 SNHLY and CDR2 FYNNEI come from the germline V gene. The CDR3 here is CASREGSYEQYF. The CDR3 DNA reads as TGTGCCAGCAGGGAGGGTTCCTACGAGCAGTACTTC.

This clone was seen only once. For the CDR3, the DNA is TGTGCCAGCAGTCCACTAGCTCGCGGCACAGATACGCAGTATTTT. This translates into CASSPLARGTDTQYF. The rearrangement joins TRBV28 to TRBJ2-3; D might be TRBD2 (6 bases). Per the germline V gene, CDR1 is MDHEN and CDR2 is SYDVKM. The CDR3 runs 15 residues. V dropped 5 bases and J dropped 1 base, with 13 bases sitting between them.

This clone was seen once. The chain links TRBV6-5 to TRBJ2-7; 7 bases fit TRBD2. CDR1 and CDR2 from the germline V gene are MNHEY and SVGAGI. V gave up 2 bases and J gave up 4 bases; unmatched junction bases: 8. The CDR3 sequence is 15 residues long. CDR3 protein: CASSYDAGELYEQYF. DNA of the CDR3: TGTGCCAGCAGTTACGACGCGGGAGAATTATACGAGCAGTACTTC.

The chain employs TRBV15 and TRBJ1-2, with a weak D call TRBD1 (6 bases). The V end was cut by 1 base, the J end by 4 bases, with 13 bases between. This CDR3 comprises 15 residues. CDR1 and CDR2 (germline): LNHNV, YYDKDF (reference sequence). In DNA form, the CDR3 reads TGTGCCACCAGCAGAGTTAGGGGGGGACTCTATGGCTACACCTTC. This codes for CATSRVRGGLYGYTF.

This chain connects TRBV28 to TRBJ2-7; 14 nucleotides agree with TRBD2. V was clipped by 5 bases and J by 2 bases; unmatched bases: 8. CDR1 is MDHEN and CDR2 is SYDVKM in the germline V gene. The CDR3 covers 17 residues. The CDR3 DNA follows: TGTGCCAGCAGTCTCCGACTAGCGGGGGGGGTGGCCTACGAGCAGTACTTC. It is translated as CASSLRLAGGVAYEQYF.

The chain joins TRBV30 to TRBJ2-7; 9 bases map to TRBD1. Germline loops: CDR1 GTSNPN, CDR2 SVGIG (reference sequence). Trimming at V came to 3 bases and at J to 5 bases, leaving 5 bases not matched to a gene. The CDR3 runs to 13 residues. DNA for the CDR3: TGTGCCTGGAGGTATACAGGGGGCGACGAGCAGTACTTC. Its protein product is CAWRYTGGDEQYF.

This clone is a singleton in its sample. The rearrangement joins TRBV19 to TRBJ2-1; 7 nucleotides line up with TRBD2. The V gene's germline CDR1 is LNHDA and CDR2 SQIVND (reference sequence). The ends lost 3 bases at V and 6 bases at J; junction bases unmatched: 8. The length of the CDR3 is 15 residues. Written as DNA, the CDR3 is TGTGCCAGTAGTATCGAGTTCCAGCGGGGCAATGAGCAGTTCTTC. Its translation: CASSIEFQRGNEQFF. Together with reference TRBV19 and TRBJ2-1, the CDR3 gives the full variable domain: DGGITQSPKYLFRKEGQNVTLSCEQNLNHDAMYWYRQDPGQGLRLIYYSQIVNDFQKGDIAEGYSVSREKKESFPLTVTSAQKNPTAFYLCASSIEFQRGNEQFFGPGTRLTVL.

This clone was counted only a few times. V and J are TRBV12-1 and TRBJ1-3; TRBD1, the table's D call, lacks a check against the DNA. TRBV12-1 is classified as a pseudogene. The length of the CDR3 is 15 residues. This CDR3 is CASSLGQNSGNTIYF. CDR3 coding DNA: TGTGCCAGCAGCTTGGGACAAAACTCTGGAAACACCATATATTTT.

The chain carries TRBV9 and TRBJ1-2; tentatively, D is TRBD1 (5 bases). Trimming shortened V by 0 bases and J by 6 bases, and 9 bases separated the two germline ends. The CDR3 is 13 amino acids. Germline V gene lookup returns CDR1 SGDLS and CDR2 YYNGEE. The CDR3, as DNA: TGTGCCAGCAGCGTAGGACAGAACGATGGCTACACCTTC. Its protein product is CASSVGQNDGYTF. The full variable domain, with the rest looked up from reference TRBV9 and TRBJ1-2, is DSGVTQTPKHLITATGQRVTLRCSPRSGDLSVYWYQQSLDQGLQFLIQYYNGEERAKGNILERFSAQQFPDLHSELNLSSLELGDSALYFCASSVGQNDGYTFGSGTRLTVV.

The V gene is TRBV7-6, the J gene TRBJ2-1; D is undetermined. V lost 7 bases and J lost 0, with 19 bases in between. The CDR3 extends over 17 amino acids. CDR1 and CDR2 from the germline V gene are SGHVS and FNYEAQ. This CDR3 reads CASMKWRGQSSYNEQFF. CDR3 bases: TGTGCCAGCATGAAGTGGCGCGGCCAGAGCTCCTACAATGAGCAGTTCTTC.

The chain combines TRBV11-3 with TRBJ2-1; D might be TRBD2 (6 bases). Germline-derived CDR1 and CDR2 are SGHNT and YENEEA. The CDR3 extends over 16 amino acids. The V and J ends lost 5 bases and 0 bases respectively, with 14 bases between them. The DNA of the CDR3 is TGTGCCAGCAGCCTCAGGCTCGGGAGCTCCTACAATGAGCAGTTCTTC. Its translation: CASSLRLGSSYNEQFF.

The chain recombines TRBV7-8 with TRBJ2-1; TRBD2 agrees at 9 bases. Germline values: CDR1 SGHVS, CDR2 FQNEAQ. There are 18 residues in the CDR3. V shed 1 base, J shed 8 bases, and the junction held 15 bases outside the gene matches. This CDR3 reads CASSLGGSGRPRGHEQFF. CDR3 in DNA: TGTGCCAGCAGCTTAGGAGGGAGCGGGAGGCCCAGGGGTCATGAGCAGTTCTTC.

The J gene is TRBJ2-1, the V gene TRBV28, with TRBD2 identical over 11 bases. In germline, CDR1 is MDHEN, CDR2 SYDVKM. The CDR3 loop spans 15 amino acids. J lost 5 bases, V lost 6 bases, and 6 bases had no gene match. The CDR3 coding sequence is TGTGCCAGCAGCCCTGGGACTAGCGGTGACAATGAGCAGTTCTTC. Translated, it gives CASSPGTSGDNEQFF.

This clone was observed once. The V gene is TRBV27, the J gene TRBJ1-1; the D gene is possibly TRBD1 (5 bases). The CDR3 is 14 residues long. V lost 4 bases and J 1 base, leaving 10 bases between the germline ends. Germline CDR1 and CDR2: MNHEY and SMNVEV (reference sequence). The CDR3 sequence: CASSYGQTNTEAFF. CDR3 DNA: TGTGCCAGCAGTTATGGACAAACGAACACTGAAGCTTTCTTT.

CDR3 coding DNA: TGCAGCGTTGAAGATCATGACAGATCCTACAATGAGCAGTTCTTC. It is translated as CSVEDHDRSYNEQFF. This chain connects TRBV29-1 to TRBJ2-1; D perhaps matches TRBD1 (5 bases). Trimming removed 0 bases at V and 1 base at J, with 10 bases between. The germline V gene has CDR1 SQVTM and CDR2 ANQGSEA. CDR3 length: 15 amino acids.

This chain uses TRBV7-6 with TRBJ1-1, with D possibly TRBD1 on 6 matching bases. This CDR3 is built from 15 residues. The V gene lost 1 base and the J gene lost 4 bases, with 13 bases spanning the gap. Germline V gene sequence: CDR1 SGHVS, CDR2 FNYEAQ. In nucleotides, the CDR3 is TGTGCCAGCAGCTTAGGACAGGTGGGGAGCACTGAAGCTTTCTTT. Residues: CASSLGQVGSTEAFF. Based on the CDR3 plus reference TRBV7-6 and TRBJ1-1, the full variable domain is GAGVSQSPRYKVTKRGQDVALRCDPISGHVSLYWYRQALGQGPEFLTYFNYEAQQDKSGLPNDRFSAERPEGSISTLTIQRTEQRDSAMYRCASSLGQVGSTEAFFGQGTRLTVV.

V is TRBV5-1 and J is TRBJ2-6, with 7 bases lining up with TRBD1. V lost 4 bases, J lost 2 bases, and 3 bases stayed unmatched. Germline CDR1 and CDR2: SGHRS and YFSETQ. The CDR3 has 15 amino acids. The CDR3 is CASSQGGTGANVLTF. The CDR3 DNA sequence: TGCGCCAGCAGCCAAGGGGGCACTGGGGCCAACGTCCTGACTTTC.

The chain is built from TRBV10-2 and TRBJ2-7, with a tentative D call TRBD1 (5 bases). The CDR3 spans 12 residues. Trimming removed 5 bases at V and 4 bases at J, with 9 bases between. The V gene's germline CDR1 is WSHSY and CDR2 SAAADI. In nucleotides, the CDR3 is TGCGCCAGCAGTACAGGAGCGTACGAGCAGTACTTC. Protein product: CASSTGAYEQYF.